These 2 T cell receptor beta chains came from one sample sequenced in a study of T cells after yellow fever vaccination. TCRdb re-analysed the 5' RACE reads in MiXCR, keeping a single row per CDR3 protein. Counted here are some 49,000 distinct CDR3 sequences, 5% to 8% occurring once; the ten biggest clones make up more than 9%. Sample: PBMCs, either bulk or a sorted T-cell subset (CD4+, CD8+, memory, or dextramer-sorted; not recorded which), taken 45 days after the yellow fever booster vaccination. Source of these receptors: a man aged 25-45 years who received the YFV17D yellow fever vaccine.

This clonotype has ten or more counts. The rearrangement uses TRBV7-9 and TRBJ1-3, with no clear D. Germline-derived CDR1 and CDR2 are SEHNR and FQNEAQ (reference sequence). CDR3 length: 15 residues. With 6 bases removed from V and 0 bases from J, the gap between germline ends came to 12 bases. CDR3 DNA: TGTGCCAGCAGTCACTTCAGGCCCTCTGGAAACACCATATATTTT. This codes for CASSHFRPSGNTIYF.

This clonotype appeared a few times. The genes are TRBV7-9 and TRBJ2-5; D gene unclear. This CDR3 region has 14 residues. CDR1 and CDR2 (germline): SEHNR, FQNEAQ (reference sequence). Trimming took off 3 bases at V and 5 bases at J, with 13 bases between the two ends. The CDR3 DNA reads TGTGCCAGCAGCTTCTCAACAGCCGGGGAGACCCAGTACTTC. This codes for CASSFSTAGETQYF. The entire variable domain, with the rest obtained from reference TRBV7-9 and TRBJ2-5, is as follows: DTGVSQNPRHKITKRGQNVTFRCDPISEHNRLYWYRQTLGQGPEFLTYFQNEAQLEKSRLLSDRFSAERPKGSFSTLEIQRTEQGDSAMYLCASSFSTAGETQYFGPGTRLLVL.